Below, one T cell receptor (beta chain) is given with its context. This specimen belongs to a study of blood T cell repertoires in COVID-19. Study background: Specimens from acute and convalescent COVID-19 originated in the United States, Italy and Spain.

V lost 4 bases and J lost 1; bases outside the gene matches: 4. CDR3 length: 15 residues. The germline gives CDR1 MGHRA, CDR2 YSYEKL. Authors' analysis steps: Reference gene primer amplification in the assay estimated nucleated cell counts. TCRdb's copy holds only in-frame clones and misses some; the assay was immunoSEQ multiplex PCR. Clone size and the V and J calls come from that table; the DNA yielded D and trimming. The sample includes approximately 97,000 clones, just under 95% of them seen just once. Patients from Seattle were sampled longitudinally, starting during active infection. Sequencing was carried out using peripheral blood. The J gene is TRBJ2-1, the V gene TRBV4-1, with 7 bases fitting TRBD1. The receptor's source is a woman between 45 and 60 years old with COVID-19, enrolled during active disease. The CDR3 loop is CASSLPGQSYNEQFF. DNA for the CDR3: TGCGCCAGCAGCCTACCGGGACAGTCCTACAATGAGCAGTTCTTC.